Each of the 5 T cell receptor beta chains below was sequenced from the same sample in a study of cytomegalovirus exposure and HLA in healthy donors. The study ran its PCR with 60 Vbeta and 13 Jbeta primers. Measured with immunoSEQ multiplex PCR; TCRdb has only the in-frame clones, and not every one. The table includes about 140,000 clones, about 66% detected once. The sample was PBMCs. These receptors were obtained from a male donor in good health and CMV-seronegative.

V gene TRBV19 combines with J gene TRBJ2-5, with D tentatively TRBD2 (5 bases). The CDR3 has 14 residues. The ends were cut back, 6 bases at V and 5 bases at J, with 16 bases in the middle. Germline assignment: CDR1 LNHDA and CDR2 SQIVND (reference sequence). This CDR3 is CASSPVPGMETQYF. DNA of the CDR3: TGTGCCAGTAGCCCCGTTCCCGGGATGGAGACCCAGTACTTC.

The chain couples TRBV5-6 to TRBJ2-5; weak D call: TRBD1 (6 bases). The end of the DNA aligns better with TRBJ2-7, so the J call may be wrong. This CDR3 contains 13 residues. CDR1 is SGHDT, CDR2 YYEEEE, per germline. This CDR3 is CASSLGQVGEQYF. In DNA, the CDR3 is TGTGCCAGCAGCTTGGGACAGGTCGGCGAGCAGTACTTC.

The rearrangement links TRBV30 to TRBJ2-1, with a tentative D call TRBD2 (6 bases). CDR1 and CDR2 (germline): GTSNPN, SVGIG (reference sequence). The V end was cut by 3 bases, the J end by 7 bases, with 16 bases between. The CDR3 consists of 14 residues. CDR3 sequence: CAWSAGTGSNEQFF. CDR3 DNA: TGTGCCTGGAGCGCCGGGACTGGATCTAATGAGCAGTTCTTC.

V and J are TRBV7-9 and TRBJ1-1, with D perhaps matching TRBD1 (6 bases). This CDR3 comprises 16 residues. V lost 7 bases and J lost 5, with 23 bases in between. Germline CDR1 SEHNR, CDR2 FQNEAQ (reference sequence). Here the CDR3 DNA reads TGTGCCAGCACATCCCGAGGGGGAATGACAATAACTGAAGCTTTCTTT. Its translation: CASTSRGGMTITEAFF. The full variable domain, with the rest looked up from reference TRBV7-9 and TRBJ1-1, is DTGVSQNPRHKITKRGQNVTFRCDPISEHNRLYWYRQTLGQGPEFLTYFQNEAQLEKSRLLSDRFSAERPKGSFSTLEIQRTEQGDSAMYLCASTSRGGMTITEAFFGQGTRLTVV.

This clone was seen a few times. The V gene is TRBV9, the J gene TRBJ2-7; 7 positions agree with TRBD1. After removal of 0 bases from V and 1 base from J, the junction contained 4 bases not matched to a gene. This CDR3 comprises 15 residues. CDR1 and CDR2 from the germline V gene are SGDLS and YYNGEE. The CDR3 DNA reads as TGTGCCAGCAGCGTAGAGGGGACAGAGTCCTACGAGCAGTACTTC. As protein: CASSVEGTESYEQYF.